A single sample gave rise to the 22 T cell receptor beta chains below, sequenced in a study of T-cell reconstitution after alpha-beta-depleted transplantation in children. The TCRbeta library was prepared with unique molecular identifiers. TCRdb used MiXCR to reprocess the PCR reads, holding one entry per CDR3 protein. This table has around 580,000 distinct CDR3 sequences, 25% to 30% appearing once. The specimen comprised PBMCs, sampled before TCRalphabeta/CD19-depleted stem cell transplant. The origin of the receptors is a boy under two years old with Wiskott-Aldrich syndrome, due to receive a stem cell transplant.

There are a few counts of this clonotype. V and J are TRBV20-1 and TRBJ2-2; the D gene is possibly TRBD1 (6 bases). V lost 6 bases to trimming and J lost 6 bases, with 17 bases between them. The CDR3 is 14 amino acids. Germline V gene sequence: CDR1 DFQATT, CDR2 SNEGSKA (reference sequence). The CDR3 DNA is TGCAGTGCCGGAACAGGGTCGTGGTCCGGGGAGCTGTTTTTT. Protein sequence: CSAGTGSWSGELFF.

The rearrangement uses TRBV20-1 and TRBJ1-2, with D uncertain. Germline values: CDR1 DFQATT, CDR2 SNEGSKA (reference sequence). V was shortened by 0 bases and J by 2 bases, with 16 bases between the two germline ends. The CDR3 has 16 residues. The CDR3 nucleotides are TGCAGTGCTAGAGAGCTATATGAGGGCTTAAACTATGGCTACACCTTC. Its protein is CSARELYEGLNYGYTF.

This chain joins TRBV12-3 or TRBV12-4 and TRBJ1-2; D ambiguous. V lost 5 bases to trimming and J lost 3 bases, with 10 bases between them. There are 13 residues in the CDR3. The CDR3 coding sequence is TGTGCCAGCAGTCTCAACCCGGACTATGGCTACACCTTC. This gives the protein CASSLNPDYGYTF.

This clonotype was detected many times. This chain connects TRBV12-3 or TRBV12-4 to TRBJ2-5; D is uncertain. The CDR3 is 12 amino acids. Trimming took off 2 bases at V and 5 bases at J, with 6 bases between the two ends. The CDR3, as DNA: TGTGCCAGCAGTTTATCCAGGGAGACCCAGTACTTC. Amino acid sequence: CASSLSRETQYF.

This sequence joins TRBV5-1 and TRBJ2-6; no clear D. V was trimmed by 0 bases and J by 1 base, leaving 14 bases between them. The CDR3 consists of 18 residues. Germline assignment: CDR1 SGHRS and CDR2 YFSETQ. CDR3 loop: CASSLDNFGPSGANVLTF. In nucleotides, the CDR3 is TGCGCCAGCAGCTTGGATAATTTTGGGCCTTCTGGGGCCAACGTCCTGACTTTC.

This rearrangement joins TRBV27 to TRBJ1-2, with D hard to call. V lost 8 bases and J 4 bases, leaving 14 bases between the germline ends. The CDR3 length is 13 residues. Germline CDR1 reads MNHEY; CDR2 reads SMNVEV (reference sequence). The CDR3 loop is CASATLRGYGYTF. Written as DNA, the CDR3 is TGTGCCAGCGCAACCCTACGTGGCTATGGCTACACCTTC.

Only a few counts were recorded for this clonotype. The V gene is TRBV10-3, the J gene TRBJ2-3; D unresolved. Trimming pared 0 bases from V and 6 bases from J, leaving 7 bases between. Looked up from germline, CDR1 is ENHRY and CDR2 is SYGVKD. The CDR3 totals 13 residues. Here the CDR3 reads CAISESSLDTQYF. The CDR3 nucleotides read TGTGCCATCAGTGAGTCGAGCCTCGATACGCAGTATTTT.

The chain links TRBV6-5 to TRBJ1-2, with 8 bases that match TRBD1. CDR3 length: 11 amino acids. Germline V gives CDR1 MNHEY, CDR2 SVGAGI. With 8 bases clipped from V and 7 bases from J, the junction kept 3 bases outside the gene matches. CDR3 DNA sequence: TGTGCCAGCCTGGACAGGGTTGGCTACACCTTC. Translation gives CASLDRVGYTF.

The rearrangement uses TRBV12-3 or TRBV12-4 and TRBJ2-3; the D gene is possibly TRBD1 (5 bases). The CDR3 runs 16 residues. Deletions cut 5 bases from V and 2 bases from J, with 17 bases between. The CDR3 region has the DNA TGTGCCAGCAGTCCTTCACAGGCCCCTTACACAGATACGCAGTATTTT. Translating it yields CASSPSQAPYTDTQYF.

This chain joins TRBV21-1 and TRBJ2-7; TRBD1, as called in the table, went unchecked against the DNA. TRBV21-1 is a recognized pseudogene. This CDR3 is 17 amino acids long. CDR3 sequence (DNA): TGTGCCAGCAGCAAAGGAGAGGGGGGCTGCGTCGCCTACGAGCAGTACTTC. The encoded protein is CASSKGEGGCVAYEQYF.

This clonotype was counted many times. The CDR3 loop reads CASSPEYNEQFF. The CDR3 DNA sequence: TGCGCCAGCAGCCCGGAGTACAATGAGCAGTTCTTC. This sequence joins TRBV5-1 and TRBJ2-1; D uncertain. CDR1 SGHRS and CDR2 YFSETQ come from the germline V gene. V lost 4 bases and J lost 4, with 6 bases in between. This CDR3 contains 12 residues.

The chain is built from TRBV2 and TRBJ2-1, with D tentatively TRBD2 (5 bases). Germline loops: CDR1 SNHLY, CDR2 FYNNEI. The CDR3 covers 14 residues. V was pared by 5 bases and J by 8 bases, with 16 bases between. The chain's CDR3 is CASSLASSGDEQFF. The CDR3 nucleotides read TGTGCCAGCAGTCTAGCCTCGTCCGGCGATGAGCAGTTCTTC.

This chain links TRBV15 with TRBJ2-5; 8 bases line up with TRBD1. Losses at the gene ends were 4 bases for V and 2 bases for J; bases not matched to a gene: 9. The V gene's germline CDR1 is LNHNV and CDR2 YYDKDF (reference sequence). The CDR3 spans 16 residues. CDR3 in amino acids: CATSTNTDRGQETQYF. The CDR3 bases are TGTGCCACCAGCACCAACACCGACAGGGGACAAGAGACCCAGTACTTC.

The genes are TRBV7-2 and TRBJ2-7, with 14 bases matching TRBD2. The germline V gene has CDR1 SGHTA and CDR2 FQGNSA. The J segment lost 4 bases and the V segment lost 5 bases, leaving 7 bases of the junction unmatched. CDR3 length equals 16 residues. CDR3 residues: CASSIAGTSGSYEQYF. For the CDR3, the DNA is TGTGCCAGCAGCATTGCCGGGACTAGCGGGAGTTACGAGCAGTACTTC.

J is TRBJ2-5 and V is TRBV20-1, with D perhaps assigned TRBD1 or TRBD2 (5 bases each). Germline V gene data show CDR1 as DFQATT and CDR2 as SNEGSKA (reference sequence). Trimming shortened V by 4 bases and J by 5 bases, and 11 bases separated the two germline ends. The CDR3 runs to 12 residues. The chain's CDR3 is CSANQGEETQYF. The CDR3 bases are TGCAGTGCTAACCAGGGAGAGGAGACCCAGTACTTC.

This chain connects TRBV5-1 to TRBJ2-1; TRBD2 matches at 10 bases. Germline trimming cut 0 bases from V and 4 bases from J; bases unmatched to any gene: 13. CDR3 size: 19 residues. Looked up from germline, CDR1 is SGHRS and CDR2 is YFSETQ. This CDR3 is CASSLAPSGSRRGYNEQFF. CDR3 coding DNA: TGCGCCAGCAGCTTGGCTCCTAGCGGGAGTCGAAGGGGGTACAATGAGCAGTTCTTC.

V and J are TRBV2 and TRBJ2-1; 7 bases are shared with TRBD2. CDR1 and CDR2 from the germline V gene are SNHLY and FYNNEI. Germline trimming cut 7 bases from V and 0 bases from J; bases unmatched to any gene: 6. This CDR3 has 15 residues. The CDR3 bases are TGTGCCAGCACGGTAGCGGGCAGCTCCTACAATGAGCAGTTCTTC. Protein product: CASTVAGSSYNEQFF.

In regard to this clonotype: An end of the junction does not agree with germline; a read error may underlie this. The chain has TRBV5-1 and TRBJ2-3; D uncertain. Germline V CDR1 and CDR2: SGHRS, YFSETQ. This CDR3 contains 13 residues. The DNA for the CDR3 is TGCGCCAGCAGCTTGGGAGTCCCAGATGCGCAGTATTTT. It encodes CASSLGVPDAQYF.

The gene calls are TRBV6-5 and TRBJ2-1, with 10 positions matching TRBD1. This CDR3 is built from 17 residues. Germline V lookup: CDR1 MNHEY, CDR2 SVGAGI. The ends lost 1 base at V and 4 bases at J; junction bases unmatched: 7. CDR3 bases: TGTGCCAGCAGTTACTTGAGCGGGACAGGGGTTTACAATGAGCAGTTCTTC. Translated, it gives CASSYLSGTGVYNEQFF.

The chain carries TRBV5-1 and TRBJ2-3; D gene unclear. Looked up from germline, CDR1 is SGHRS and CDR2 is YFSETQ. The CDR3 loop spans 16 amino acids. Trimming took 0 bases from V and 0 from J, leaving 11 bases between them. The CDR3 here is CASSLVRSKSTDTQYF. The CDR3 DNA sequence: TGCGCCAGCAGCTTGGTCCGGAGTAAGAGCACAGATACGCAGTATTTT.

Only a few counts were recorded for this clonotype. V gene TRBV7-3 combines with J gene TRBJ2-1; D is ambiguous. Germline-derived CDR1 and CDR2 are SGHTA and FQGTGA. V lost 3 bases, J lost 6 bases, and 9 bases lay in between. This CDR3 is 13 amino acids long. CDR3 loop: CASSFRISNEQFF. The CDR3 DNA is TGTGCCAGCAGCTTTCGCATCTCCAATGAGCAGTTCTTC.

This clonotype was detected a few times. The chain joins TRBV12-3 or TRBV12-4 to TRBJ2-5, with D possibly matching TRBD2 (6 bases). The CDR3 extends over 15 amino acids. Between the trimmed V and J ends, which lost 0 bases and 5 bases, there was a span of 13 bases. For the CDR3, the DNA is TGTGCCAGCAGTTTAGCGGGAGGAAATCGGGAGACCCAGTACTTC. Protein: CASSLAGGNRETQYF.